This T cell receptor beta chain comes out of a study of blood T cell repertoires in COVID-19. Study context: Samples representing acute and convalescent COVID-19 were sourced from the United States, Italy and Spain. PBMCs, B-cell-depleted T cells, or T cells provided the cDNA or gDNA that made up the material.

Germline loops: CDR1 KGHDR, CDR2 SFDVKD. After removal of 7 bases from V and 6 bases from J, the junction contained 6 bases not matched to a gene. The CDR3 is 14 amino acids. Per the study methods: Reference gene primer amplification gave estimated nucleated cell counts. This table comes from immunoSEQ multiplex PCR, and its TCRdb copy is limited to in-frame clones, with some not included. That table supplies the V and J calls and clone size; D and trimming were determined from the DNA. The sample shows 250,000 to 300,000 clones, 70% to 90% of them seen only once. All enrollees were roughly 18 to 90 years old and from 20 to 30 US areas.

The chain carries TRBV24-1 and TRBJ1-4; the match to TRBD1 covers 8 bases. The specimen sequenced was PBMCs or T cells enriched from blood (not recorded which). The receptor comes from a woman aged 45 to 65 who had recovered from COVID-19. The DNA for the CDR3 is TGTGCCACCAGCCCGGGACAGGAGTATGAAAAACTGTTTTTT. It encodes CATSPGQEYEKLFF.